This paragraph reports one TCR beta chain. This sample's treatment: some 20 received Ad26.COV2.S at low or high dose, single or two shots; about 5 received placebo; per-sample allocation not given. All samples were drawn on day 63, counting from the first vaccine or placebo injection. In Boston, an adult donor aged 18-55 years took part. These data originate in a study of Ad26.COV2.S vaccination and SARS-CoV-2 variants. The data were produced by immunoSEQ multiplex PCR, yet TCRdb's version contains in-frame clones alone and is incomplete. In the table there are 300,000 to 400,000 clones, 86% of which are singletons. Trimming took 5 bases from V and 10 from J, leaving 18 bases between them. This CDR3 spans 15 amino acids. The germline gives CDR1 MNHEY, CDR2 SVGEGT.

The clonotype was recovered from a person between 18 and 65 years old who received the Ad26.COV2.S COVID-19 vaccine or a placebo. Sequenced material: peripheral blood, taken in a trial of Ad26.COV2.S vaccine versus placebo. The J gene is TRBJ1-6, the V gene TRBV6-2 or TRBV6-3; TRBD1 might be the D (5 bases). The CDR3 loop reads CASSPRGGNESPLHF. The CDR3 DNA sequence: TGTGCCAGCAGTCCGCGGGGGGGTAACGAGTCACCCCTCCACTTT.